These 20 T cell receptor beta chains share one sample of origin, sequenced in a study of beta chain features in type 1 diabetes. Study observations and caveats: Shorter TCRB CDR3s, moderately but significantly so, were found in Type 1 diabetes patients in all four CD4+ subsets.

Sequencing targeted expressed TCRB transcripts, as all isolated RNA had been reverse transcribed. Measured with immunoSEQ multiplex PCR; TCRdb has only the in-frame clones, and not every one. The sample records around 650,000 clones, around 12% being singletons. The antigens these receptors bind are not known. Sequenced input: naive CD4+ T cells from blood. Receptors originate from a man in his thirties or forties with type 1 diabetes.

CDR3 residues: CASSVGVAGKNIQYF. The CDR3 coding sequence is TGTGCCAGCAGCGTAGGTGTAGCGGGAAAAAACATTCAGTACTTC. The V call is TRBV9, the J call TRBJ2-4; 8 nucleotides align to TRBD2. The CDR3 contains 15 residues. The germline V gene encodes CDR1 SGDLS and CDR2 YYNGEE. V trimming: 0 bases; J trimming: 4 bases; junction bases outside the gene matches: 3.

This clone has more than one count but fewer than ten. This chain joins TRBV12-5 and TRBJ1-2, with D possibly matching TRBD1 (6 bases). The CDR3 loop spans 16 amino acids. V was shortened by 0 bases and J by 6 bases, with 17 bases between the two germline ends. The germline V gene encodes CDR1 LGHNT and CDR2 FRNRAP. In nucleotides, the CDR3 is TGTGCTAGTGGTTTGGTACTGCCAGGGGTGACGAATGGCTACACCTTC. This encodes CASGLVLPGVTNGYTF.

The chain couples TRBV19 to TRBJ1-2; D is unresolved. This CDR3 is 13 amino acids long. The V gene lost 2 bases and the J gene lost 6 bases, with 10 bases spanning the gap. Germline V gives CDR1 LNHDA, CDR2 SQIVND (reference sequence). The CDR3 DNA reads TGTGCCAGTAGTATATCAGTGAACCATGGCTACACCTTC. It yields the protein CASSISVNHGYTF.

Only a few counts were recorded for this clone. The J gene is TRBJ1-2, the V gene TRBV19, with TRBD1 identical over 10 bases. Germline-derived CDR1 and CDR2 are LNHDA and SQIVND (reference sequence). The CDR3 has 15 amino acids. The junction had 6 bases not matched to a gene; V was cut back by 5 bases and J by 3 bases. The CDR3 is CASSPGDRGYYGYTF. The CDR3 DNA reads as TGTGCCAGTAGTCCGGGGGACAGGGGCTACTATGGCTACACCTTC.

This chain connects TRBV18 to TRBJ2-7; D is perhaps TRBD2 (6 bases). The CDR3 covers 15 residues. Germline-derived CDR1 and CDR2 are KGHSH and LQKENI. Trimming cost V 6 bases and J 3 bases, with 18 bases left between them. In nucleotides, the CDR3 is TGTGCCAGCTCCCCTGGAGGGGTAGTACTCTACGAGCAGTACTTC. Protein: CASSPGGVVLYEQYF. Based on the CDR3 plus reference TRBV18 and TRBJ2-7, the full variable domain is NAGVMQNPRHLVRRRGQEARLRCSPMKGHSHVYWYRQLPEEGLKFMVYLQKENIIDESGMPKERFSAEFPKEGPSILRIQQVVRGDSAAYFCASSPGGVVLYEQYFGPGTRLTVT.

V usage is TRBV11-2 and J usage is TRBJ2-5; D is undetermined. This CDR3 is 13 amino acids long. Germline V CDR1 and CDR2: SGHAT, FQNNGV. Trimming pared 4 bases from V and 5 bases from J, leaving 11 bases between. The CDR3 sequence is CASSWQYAETQYF. The CDR3 DNA reads as TGTGCCAGCAGCTGGCAATACGCGGAGACCCAGTACTTC. The full variable domain, its missing parts supplied by reference TRBV11-2 and TRBJ2-5, is EAGVAQSPRYKIIEKRQSVAFWCNPISGHATLYWYQQILGQGPKLLIQFQNNGVVDDSQLPKDRFSAERLKGVDSTLKIQPAKLEDSAVYLCASSWQYAETQYFGPGTRLLVL.

This clone was found a few times. This chain links TRBV10-3 with TRBJ2-7, with D perhaps TRBD1 (5 bases). The germline V gene has CDR1 ENHRY and CDR2 SYGVKD. The V end was cut by 1 base, the J end by 12 bases, with 13 bases between. The CDR3 totals 12 residues. The CDR3: CAISELDTLVYF. The DNA for the CDR3 is TGTGCCATCAGTGAGTTGGACACCTTGGTGTACTTC.

The rearrangement joins TRBV7-2 to TRBJ1-2; 7 bases align to TRBD1. Germline V gives CDR1 SGHTA, CDR2 FQGNSA. CDR3 length: 15 amino acids. Losses at the gene ends were 5 bases for V and 3 bases for J; bases not matched to a gene: 9. Written as DNA, the CDR3 is TGTGCCAGCAGCGTCACAGGGGTCTGGCACTATGGCTACACCTTC. Translation: CASSVTGVWHYGYTF.

The rearrangement joins TRBV18 to TRBJ1-1; 8 nucleotides match TRBD1. The germline gives CDR1 KGHSH, CDR2 LQKENI. V was pared by 8 bases and J by 11 bases, with 13 bases of the junction left unmatched. The CDR3 runs to 13 residues. DNA for the CDR3: TGTGCCAGCGCCGGACAGGGAGCGGAGGAGGCTTTCTTT. It specifies CASAGQGAEEAFF. Together with reference TRBV18 and TRBJ1-1, the CDR3 gives the full variable domain: NAGVMQNPRHLVRRRGQEARLRCSPMKGHSHVYWYRQLPEEGLKFMVYLQKENIIDESGMPKERFSAEFPKEGPSILRIQQVVRGDSAAYFCASAGQGAEEAFFGQGTRLTVV.

The table lists this clone with a few counts. The J gene is TRBJ2-7, the V gene TRBV5-1, with 7 bases fitting TRBD1. With 0 bases clipped from V and 4 bases from J, the junction kept 4 bases outside the gene matches. Germline-derived CDR1 and CDR2 are SGHRS and YFSETQ. This CDR3 contains 14 residues. Here the CDR3 reads CASSLDRGQYEQYF. CDR3 DNA sequence: TGCGCCAGCAGCTTGGATAGGGGGCAATACGAGCAGTACTTC.

V is TRBV6-5 and J is TRBJ2-7; D perhaps matches TRBD1 (6 bases). V lost 8 bases and J lost 2, with 13 bases in between. CDR3 length: 13 amino acids. Per germline, CDR1 MNHEY and CDR2 SVGAGI. CDR3 protein: CASLNRETYEQYF. The CDR3 DNA sequence: TGTGCCAGCCTAAACAGGGAGACCTACGAGCAGTACTTC.

This clone was recorded a few times. V is TRBV5-4 and J is TRBJ2-3; D is unresolved. The germline gives CDR1 SGHNT, CDR2 YYREEE (reference sequence). Trimming took off 4 bases at V and 0 bases at J, with 15 bases between the two ends. The length of the CDR3 is 16 residues. CDR3 nucleotides: TGTGCCAGCAGCACTGGACCCTCCGGGAGCACAGATACGCAGTATTTT. This sequence encodes CASSTGPSGSTDTQYF.

The sample holds a few counts of this clone. The chain joins TRBV29-1 to TRBJ1-2; the match to TRBD1 covers 7 bases. V lost 6 bases, J lost 3 bases, and 10 bases stayed unmatched. Germline assignment: CDR1 SQVTM and CDR2 ANQGSEA. The CDR3 is 14 amino acids. The CDR3 sequence is CSVQPGTVYYGYTF. Here the CDR3 DNA reads TGCAGCGTGCAGCCCGGGACAGTTTACTATGGCTACACCTTC.

There are a few counts of this clone. The chain recombines TRBV11-2 with TRBJ2-5; 12 bases agree with TRBD2. The V gene end was trimmed by 5 bases and the J gene end by 1 base; junction bases not matched to a gene: 5. There are 16 residues in the CDR3. Germline assignment: CDR1 SGHAT and CDR2 FQNNGV. CDR3 amino acids: CASSLTSGGIQETQYF. For the CDR3, the DNA is TGTGCCAGCAGCCTTACTAGCGGGGGGATCCAAGAGACCCAGTACTTC.

This clone occurred a few times. CDR3: CSAQEGYQETQYF. Written as DNA, the CDR3 is TGCAGCGCCCAGGAGGGCTACCAAGAGACCCAGTACTTC. The rearrangement joins TRBV29-1 to TRBJ2-5; possible D gene TRBD2, 6 bases. From germline, CDR1 is SQVTM and CDR2 ANQGSEA. The V end was cut by 7 bases, the J end by 0 bases, with 12 bases between. This CDR3 spans 13 amino acids. The full variable domain, its missing parts supplied by reference TRBV29-1 and TRBJ2-5, is SAVISQKPSRDICQRGTSLTIQCQVDSQVTMMFWYRQQPGQSLTLIATANQGSEATYESGFVIDKFPISRPNLTFSTLTVSNMSPEDSSIYLCSAQEGYQETQYFGPGTRLLVL.

This chain uses TRBV14 with TRBJ1-2; D perhaps matches TRBD1 (5 bases). Germline loops: CDR1 SGHDN, CDR2 FVKESK. Trimming took 0 bases from V and 8 from J, leaving 19 bases between them. The CDR3 runs 16 residues. CDR3 DNA sequence: TGTGCCAGCAGCCAAGATCATTCGACAGCCCCGAGAGGCTACACCTTC. Residues: CASSQDHSTAPRGYTF.

A few counts support this clone. J is TRBJ2-3 and V is TRBV5-1; weak D call: TRBD2 (7 bases). The CDR3 consists of 13 residues. The germline CDR1 and CDR2 sequences are SGHRS and YFSETQ. Trimming cost V 4 bases and J 4 bases, with 10 bases left between them. The CDR3 bases are TGCGCCAGCAGCCGGGGGGCCGCAGATACGCAGTATTTT. Residues: CASSRGAADTQYF. The variable domain in full, with the rest retrieved from reference TRBV5-1 and TRBJ2-3, is KAGVTQTPRYLIKTRGQQVTLSCSPISGHRSVSWYQQTPGQGLQFLFEYFSETQRNKGNFPGRFSGRQFSNSRSEMNVSTLELGDSALYLCASSRGAADTQYFGPGTRLTVL.

DNA for the CDR3: TGCAGCGTTGAGAGGGTCGGGGAAAAACTGTTTTTT. Amino acid sequence: CSVERVGEKLFF. The chain joins TRBV29-1 to TRBJ1-4; D uncertain. Trimming pared 3 bases from V and 8 bases from J, leaving 10 bases between. Germline V gene sequence: CDR1 SQVTM, CDR2 ANQGSEA. This CDR3 comprises 12 residues.

The chain couples TRBV9 to TRBJ2-5; weak D call: TRBD1 (5 bases). The V gene lost 3 bases and the J gene lost 4 bases, with 16 bases spanning the gap. Germline loops: CDR1 SGDLS, CDR2 YYNGEE. The CDR3 extends over 15 amino acids. This chain's CDR3 is CASSEGPGLGETQYF. DNA of the CDR3: TGTGCCAGCAGCGAGGGGCCGGGCCTGGGAGAGACCCAGTACTTC.

The CDR3 sequence is CASSQGSNVLTF. CDR3 bases: TGTGCCAGTAGTCAGGGCTCCAACGTCCTGACTTTC. This sequence joins TRBV19 and TRBJ2-6, with D possibly TRBD1 on 5 matching bases. Germline V gene sequence: CDR1 LNHDA, CDR2 SQIVND (reference sequence). Trimming removed 5 bases at V and 8 bases at J, with 7 bases between. There are 12 residues in the CDR3.